The 5 T cell receptor beta chains listed next were all sequenced from one sample in a study of CD8+ T cells in alopecia areata. Treatment noted: oral pan-JAK inhibitor, 5-10 mg twice daily. Sequencing relied on a cDNA template that was reverse transcribed from extracted RNA. Method: immunoSEQ multiplex PCR; TCRdb's copy keeps in-frame clones and lacks some. The sample shows 90,000 to 150,000 clones, around 56% of them seen only once. The source material was CD4+ T cells sorted from blood, sampled at week 4, from a patient treated with tofacitinib. These receptors were taken from a human donor with alopecia areata.

The V and J genes are TRBV30 and TRBJ1-1; D is ambiguous. V lost 4 bases and J lost 0, with 15 bases in between. Germline loops: CDR1 GTSNPN, CDR2 SVGIG (reference sequence). The CDR3 covers 15 residues. The CDR3 protein is CAWIRFSTMNTEAFF. As DNA, the CDR3 is TGTGCCTGGATACGATTCTCTACTATGAACACTGAAGCTTTCTTT.

The rearrangement uses TRBV18 and TRBJ2-5; the D gene could be TRBD1 or TRBD2 (5 bases each). With 1 base removed from V and 6 bases from J, the gap between germline ends came to 12 bases. CDR3 length: 14 residues. CDR1 and CDR2 from the germline V gene are KGHSH and LQKENI. This CDR3 is CASSPRAGSQTQYF. CDR3 DNA sequence: TGTGCCAGCTCACCACGGGCAGGGAGCCAGACCCAGTACTTC.

This rearrangement joins TRBV11-2 to TRBJ2-5; 14 positions match TRBD2. The V gene's germline CDR1 is SGHAT and CDR2 FQNNGV. V dropped 6 bases and J dropped 4; count of bases not matched to a gene: 4. The CDR3 is made up of 15 amino acids. Here the CDR3 reads CASRPTSGGVETQYF. DNA for the CDR3: TGTGCCAGCAGGCCGACTAGCGGGGGGGTAGAGACCCAGTACTTC.

Only a few counts were recorded for this clone. V and J are TRBV27 and TRBJ2-5; D is undetermined. This CDR3 has 13 residues. CDR1 and CDR2 from the germline V gene are MNHEY and SMNVEV (reference sequence). Trimming took off 5 bases at V and 5 bases at J, with 12 bases between the two ends. Here the CDR3 DNA reads TGTGCCAGCAGTAGTCTTCAAGGGGAGACCCAGTACTTC. Amino acids: CASSSLQGETQYF.

V gene TRBV27 combines with J gene TRBJ1-2; D is undetermined. V dropped 2 bases and J dropped 0 bases, with 10 bases sitting between them. This CDR3 comprises 15 residues. Looked up from germline, CDR1 is MNHEY and CDR2 is SMNVEV (reference sequence). DNA of the CDR3: TGTGCCAGCAGTTTAACAGTATCCGCTAACTATGGCTACACCTTC. Protein sequence: CASSLTVSANYGYTF.